A single sample is the source of the 26 T cell receptor beta chains below, sequenced in a study of shared clonotypes between healthy human individuals. Profiling relied on immunoSEQ multiplex PCR, and the TCRdb table lists in-frame clones only, not all of them. The repertoire includes 1,500,000 or so clones, 98% to 99% of them detected once, and roughly 0.36% sits in the top ten. Sequencing was performed on naive CD4+ T cells sorted from blood. Stated subset: CD45RA+ positively selected. These receptor sequences come from a man between 25 and 39 years old in good health.

V gene TRBV11-2 combines with J gene TRBJ2-2, with TRBD1 matching over 9 bases. There are 19 residues in the CDR3. V was pared by 4 bases and J by 4 bases, with 16 bases of the junction left unmatched. The germline V gene has CDR1 SGHAT and CDR2 FQNNGV. The CDR3 here is CASSSIFTRAGQGTGELFF. DNA for the CDR3: TGTGCCAGCAGCTCCATATTCACTCGAGCGGGACAGGGCACCGGGGAGCTGTTTTTT. The full variable domain, its missing parts supplied by reference TRBV11-2 and TRBJ2-2, is EAGVAQSPRYKIIEKRQSVAFWCNPISGHATLYWYQQILGQGPKLLIQFQNNGVVDDSQLPKDRFSAERLKGVDSTLKIQPAKLEDSAVYLCASSSIFTRAGQGTGELFFGEGSRLTVL.

The chain recombines TRBV6-5 with TRBJ1-2, with 7 bases fitting TRBD1. From germline, CDR1 is MNHEY and CDR2 SVGAGI. This CDR3 has 12 residues. V lost 7 bases and J lost 5; bases outside the gene matches: 4. The CDR3 spells CASKGDRYGYTF. The DNA for the CDR3 is TGTGCCAGCAAGGGGGACAGATATGGCTACACCTTC.

The chain links TRBV5-1 to TRBJ1-3; D is possibly TRBD1 (6 bases). CDR1 and CDR2 from the germline V gene are SGHRS and YFSETQ. The CDR3 extends over 13 amino acids. Trimming left V 4 bases short and J 4 bases short, with 9 bases between. The CDR3 loop is CASSRDIGNTIYF. As DNA, the CDR3 is TGCGCCAGCAGCAGGGACATCGGAAACACCATATATTTT.

The chain has TRBV27 and TRBJ1-2; no definite D call. The CDR3 loop spans 14 amino acids. Germline assignment: CDR1 MNHEY and CDR2 SMNVEV (reference sequence). V lost 6 bases to trimming and J lost 4 bases, with 15 bases between them. The CDR3 spells CASSFDGRAYGYTF. CDR3 DNA: TGTGCCAGCAGCTTCGACGGTCGGGCCTATGGCTACACCTTC.

The rearrangement uses TRBV7-9 and TRBJ1-1; 10 positions match TRBD1. J lost 1 base, V lost 4 bases, and 6 bases had no gene match. The germline V gene encodes CDR1 SEHNR and CDR2 FQNEAQ (reference sequence). The CDR3 runs 16 residues. CDR3 coding DNA: TGTGCCAGCAGCTCTCCGGGACAGGGGTCGAACACTGAAGCTTTCTTT. Translation: CASSSPGQGSNTEAFF.

The chain's CDR3 is CASSQDGRGVGTQYF. Written as DNA, the CDR3 is TGCGCCAGCAGCCAAGACGGAAGGGGGGTGGGGACCCAGTACTTC. The J gene is TRBJ2-5, the V gene TRBV4-1, with D perhaps TRBD1 or TRBD2 (6 bases each). CDR1 is MGHRA and CDR2 is YSYEKL in the germline V gene. This CDR3 region has 15 residues. Trimming took off 0 bases at V and 7 bases at J, with 15 bases between the two ends.

The V and J genes are TRBV25-1 and TRBJ2-3; TRBD2 aligns across 7 bases. Unmatched junction bases numbered 7, after V lost 4 bases and J lost 0 bases. The germline V gene encodes CDR1 MGHDK and CDR2 SYGVNS. The CDR3 covers 16 residues. DNA for the CDR3: TGTGCCAGCAGTGTATGGCTAGCGGAAAGCACAGATACGCAGTATTTT. Translated, it gives CASSVWLAESTDTQYF.

In nucleotides, the CDR3 is TGTGCCAGCTCACCGGAAGGAATTCGCAATGAGCAGTTCTTC. Translation: CASSPEGIRNEQFF. J is TRBJ2-1 and V is TRBV18; no clear D gene. The CDR3 extends over 14 amino acids. V was shortened by 3 bases and J by 6 bases, with 12 bases between the two germline ends. CDR1 and CDR2 from the germline V gene are KGHSH and LQKENI.

This sequence joins TRBV4-3 and TRBJ2-3, with D maybe TRBD1 (5 bases). The CDR3 sequence is 14 residues long. Germline-derived CDR1 and CDR2 are LGHNA and YSLEER. Trimming pared 3 bases from V and 4 bases from J, leaving 11 bases between. The CDR3 is CASSHGRAADTQYF. For the CDR3, the DNA is TGCGCCAGCAGCCACGGCAGGGCAGCAGATACGCAGTATTTT.

On this clone itself: The identical CDR3 is also encoded by other nucleotide sequences in the sample. The chain is built from TRBV9 and TRBJ2-3, with 9 nucleotides matching TRBD2. The CDR3 sequence is 15 residues long. Germline assignment: CDR1 SGDLS and CDR2 YYNGEE. V lost 0 bases to trimming and J lost 5 bases; unmatched junction nucleotides: 4. The CDR3 reads CASSVGAGGGDTQYF. The DNA for the CDR3 is TGTGCCAGCAGCGTAGGTGCGGGAGGGGGAGATACGCAGTATTTT. The whole variable domain, remainder taken from reference TRBV9 and TRBJ2-3, is DSGVTQTPKHLITATGQRVTLRCSPRSGDLSVYWYQQSLDQGLQFLIQYYNGEERAKGNILERFSAQQFPDLHSELNLSSLELGDSALYFCASSVGAGGGDTQYFGPGTRLTVL.

This CDR3 is CASSRTGVYGYTF. As DNA, the CDR3 is TGTGCCAGCAGTCGGACCGGAGTCTATGGCTACACCTTC. The V gene is TRBV6-5, the J gene TRBJ1-2; D unresolved. Germline V gene sequence: CDR1 MNHEY, CDR2 SVGAGI. V was pared by 5 bases and J by 4 bases, with 11 bases between. The CDR3 runs 13 residues.

The chain carries TRBV2 and TRBJ2-1; 7 bases map to TRBD2. CDR1 is SNHLY and CDR2 is FYNNEI in the germline V gene. Trimming cost V 6 bases and J 3 bases; bases outside gene matches: 5. The CDR3 totals 14 residues. CDR3 bases: TGTGCCAGCAGACCTCGCGGGAGCTACAATGAGCAGTTCTTC. Protein sequence: CASRPRGSYNEQFF.

This clone appeared once. The chain links TRBV29-1 to TRBJ2-2; no clear D. Per germline, CDR1 SQVTM and CDR2 ANQGSEA. Trimming pared 1 base from V and 2 bases from J, leaving 11 bases between. The CDR3 is 15 amino acids. The CDR3 region is CSVEGTLGNTGELFF. CDR3 DNA: TGCAGCGTTGAAGGGACCCTTGGAAACACCGGGGAGCTGTTTTTT.

The rearrangement uses TRBV29-1 and TRBJ2-5; D assignment may be TRBD1 or TRBD2 (5 bases each). Trimming cost V 7 bases and J 5 bases, with 20 bases left between them. Germline lookup yields CDR1 SQVTM and CDR2 ANQGSEA. This CDR3 contains 14 residues. In DNA form, the CDR3 reads TGCAGCGCCTGCCCTGGGGGAAATCGGGAGACCCAGTACTTC. Residues: CSACPGGNRETQYF.

V usage is TRBV6-5 and J usage is TRBJ2-7; D gene ambiguous. The CDR3 consists of 15 residues. Germline CDR1 reads MNHEY; CDR2 reads SVGAGI. V lost 5 bases to trimming and J lost 1 base, with 15 bases between them. The CDR3 here is CASSRPSRGSYEQYF. The CDR3 coding sequence is TGTGCCAGCAGTCGCCCGAGCCGTGGGTCCTACGAGCAGTACTTC.

This sequence joins TRBV7-2 and TRBJ2-2; 12 bases align to TRBD2. With V trimmed by 6 bases and J by 6 bases, 5 bases remained unmatched. This CDR3 is built from 15 residues. Germline V gene sequence: CDR1 SGHTA, CDR2 FQGNSA. The CDR3 sequence is CASRAGLAGSGELFF. The CDR3, as DNA: TGTGCCAGCAGGGCTGGACTAGCGGGATCCGGGGAGCTGTTTTTT.

Comments on this clone: The same CDR3 arises from other DNA sequences in this sample as well. V is TRBV25-1 and J is TRBJ2-1; D perhaps matches TRBD2 (5 bases). The CDR3 runs 14 residues. The germline V gene encodes CDR1 MGHDK and CDR2 SYGVNS. Trimming stripped 1 base from V and 4 bases from J, with 8 bases between. The CDR3 spells CASSESTGYNEQFF. CDR3 nucleotides: TGTGCCAGCAGTGAATCTACGGGGTACAATGAGCAGTTCTTC.

The sample holds one count of this clone. The V call is TRBV6-1, the J call TRBJ1-4, with D perhaps matching TRBD1 (5 bases). V was cut by 6 bases and J by 10 bases, with 18 bases left in between. The CDR3 loop spans 14 amino acids. The germline V gene encodes CDR1 MNHNS and CDR2 SASEGT. This CDR3 is CASSPDFLQGKLFF. The CDR3 bases are TGTGCCAGCAGCCCGGACTTTCTCCAGGGAAAACTGTTTTTT.

J is TRBJ1-2 and V is TRBV19; D unresolved. V was shortened by 4 bases and J by 8 bases, with 11 bases between the two germline ends. Germline assignment: CDR1 LNHDA and CDR2 SQIVND (reference sequence). CDR3 length equals 12 residues. The CDR3 loop reads CASSKRGYGYTF. In nucleotides, the CDR3 is TGTGCCAGTAGTAAAAGAGGGTACGGCTACACCTTC.

The chain is built from TRBV7-9 and TRBJ2-3; 7 positions agree with TRBD1. Germline trimming cut 2 bases from V and 2 bases from J; bases unmatched to any gene: 7. Germline values: CDR1 SEHNR, CDR2 FQNEAQ (reference sequence). The CDR3 is made up of 16 amino acids. CDR3 sequence reads: CASSLRGGSTTDTQYF. CDR3 in DNA: TGTGCCAGCAGCTTAAGAGGGGGCTCAACCACAGATACGCAGTATTTT. Based on the CDR3 plus reference TRBV7-9 and TRBJ2-3, the full variable domain is DTGVSQNPRHKITKRGQNVTFRCDPISEHNRLYWYRQTLGQGPEFLTYFQNEAQLEKSRLLSDRFSAERPKGSFSTLEIQRTEQGDSAMYLCASSLRGGSTTDTQYFGPGTRLTVL.

The chain has TRBV7-8 and TRBJ2-7; 7 bases match TRBD1. The CDR3 covers 19 residues. J lost 0 bases, V lost 0 bases, and 14 bases had no gene match. Germline lookup yields CDR1 SGHVS and CDR2 FQNEAQ. CDR3 residues: CASSLAPIKGGAASYEQYF. CDR3 DNA: TGTGCCAGCAGCTTAGCGCCGATAAAAGGGGGCGCTGCCTCCTACGAGCAGTACTTC.

To note about this clone: At the DNA level, this CDR3 is encoded by other sequences in the same sample as well. V and J are TRBV7-9 and TRBJ1-4; the D is unclear. The V and J ends lost 5 bases and 8 bases respectively, with 12 bases between them. This CDR3 has 13 amino acids. CDR1 is SEHNR and CDR2 is FQNEAQ in the germline V gene (reference sequence). CDR3 sequence (DNA): TGTGCCAGCAGCCTCTATAGCGGAGAAAAACTGTTTTTT. Protein product: CASSLYSGEKLFF.

Note on this clone: The germline gene is not matched at one end of the junction; a read error may be the cause. V usage is TRBV25-1 and J usage is TRBJ2-5, with 8 bases matching TRBD1. CDR3 length: 15 amino acids. Germline V CDR1 and CDR2: MGHDK, SYGVNS. The CDR3, as DNA: TGTGCCAGCGAGCGGACAGGGTCGTTCCAAGGGACCCAGTACTTC. This gives the protein CASERTGSFQGTQYF.

This chain connects TRBV19 to TRBJ2-1, with unresolved D. Trimming cost V 4 bases and J 6 bases, with 7 bases left between them. The CDR3 runs 12 residues. CDR1 and CDR2 from the germline V gene are LNHDA and SQIVND (reference sequence). The CDR3 reads CASSRGPNEQFF. The CDR3 DNA reads TGTGCCAGTAGTAGGGGTCCCAATGAGCAGTTCTTC.

V is TRBV27 and J is TRBJ2-5; D is possibly TRBD2 (6 bases). The CDR3 covers 13 residues. In germline, CDR1 is MNHEY, CDR2 SMNVEV (reference sequence). Trimming took off 11 bases at V and 1 base at J, with 14 bases between the two ends. CDR3 loop: CALGGLTQETQYF. The DNA for the CDR3 is TGTGCCCTCGGGGGTTTAACCCAAGAGACCCAGTACTTC.

The chain combines TRBV9 with TRBJ2-1; 9 bases agree with TRBD2. Germline CDR1 and CDR2: SGDLS and YYNGEE. The CDR3 runs to 15 residues. The trim removed 2 bases at V and 7 bases at J, leaving 7 bases unmatched. CDR3 loop: CASSVVAGALNEQFF. The CDR3 bases are TGTGCCAGCAGCGTGGTAGCGGGAGCTCTAAATGAGCAGTTCTTC.